Shown below are 3 T cell receptor beta chains from a single sample sequenced in a study of cytomegalovirus exposure and HLA in healthy donors (dated by TCRdb to 2015 to 2018). Library preparation used the immunoSEQ multiplex PCR assay. A mixture of 60 forward primers for TCR Vbeta segments and 13 reverse primers for TCR Jbeta segments was used in the multiplex PCR. TCRdb's version of the immuneACCESS table is confined to in-frame rearrangements and falls short of the full clone set. An unresolved V gene accounts for under half of the shortfall where checked; the remainder is of unknown origin. In this sample the table shows around 120,000 clones, about four fifths of which occur a single time. Together, the top ten hold more than 8% of the sample. The material sequenced was PBMCs. The receptors were gathered from a female donor in good health and CMV-seropositive.

The rearrangement joins TRBV28 to TRBJ2-7, with D unresolved. Trimming took off 4 bases at V and 5 bases at J, with 12 bases between the two ends. CDR1 MDHEN and CDR2 SYDVKM come from the germline V gene. The CDR3 has 13 residues. The CDR3 is CASSYPGWNEQYF. CDR3 nucleotide sequence: TGTGCCAGCAGTTATCCAGGTTGGAACGAGCAGTACTTC.

This clone has a handful of counts. This chain links TRBV27 with TRBJ1-1; TRBD1 agrees at 9 bases. Germline CDR1 is MNHEY and CDR2 is SMNVEV (reference sequence). The CDR3 spans 12 residues. Losses at the gene ends were 9 bases for V and 5 bases for J; bases not matched to a gene: 4. CDR3 sequence (DNA): TGTGCCAGTTGGACAGGGGCAACTGAAGCTTTCTTT. Protein sequence: CASWTGATEAFF.

The chain's CDR3 is CAISDPGGHQPQHF. CDR3 nucleotides: TGTGCCATCAGTGACCCAGGGGGCCATCAGCCCCAGCATTTT. V and J are TRBV10-3 and TRBJ1-5, with TRBD1 matching over 8 bases. There are 14 residues in the CDR3. J lost 5 bases, V lost 3 bases, and 3 bases had no gene match. Germline-derived CDR1 and CDR2 are ENHRY and SYGVKD.